One sample yielded the 26 T cell receptor beta chains listed below, sequenced in a study of blood T cells in healthy people across ages. Using a J-beta primer mix together with a sample-barcoded 5' primer, a second PCR was run for roughly 6 to 11 cycles. Each CDR3 protein is one row after TCRdb ran MiXCR on the 5' RACE reads. This table holds about 1.6 million distinct CDR3 sequences, about 35% found once. The sequenced sample was blood. Receptors were obtained from a woman aged 30 to 39 in good health.

This clonotype appeared a single time. Germline and junction disagree at one end, which may indicate a read error. V and J are TRBV7-9 and TRBJ2-5; D call uncertain. The CDR3 runs 14 residues. The germline V gene encodes CDR1 SEHNR and CDR2 FQNEAQ (reference sequence). CDR3 loop: CACSFEVYSETQYF. CDR3 DNA: TGTGCCTGCAGCTTCGAGGTGTACTCGGAGACCCAGTACTTC.

The chain has TRBV6-1 and TRBJ1-2; TRBD1 matches at 8 bases. Trimming took 8 bases from V and 3 from J; bases not matched to a gene: 8. The CDR3 totals 14 residues. Germline-derived CDR1 and CDR2 are MNHNS and SASEGT. The CDR3 DNA reads TGTGCCAGCTCACGAACACAGGGGGACTATGGCTACACCTTC. Residues: CASSRTQGDYGYTF.

With respect to this clonotype: Relative to the germline gene, one junction end is altered; a read error may explain this. The chain is built from TRBV3-1 and TRBJ2-5, with D perhaps being TRBD1 or TRBD2 (5 bases each). This CDR3 contains 15 residues. Germline-derived CDR1 and CDR2 are LGHDT and YNNKEL (reference sequence). The CDR3 DNA sequence: TGTACCAGCAGCCTTCTGGGACCAGGTCGTGGGACCCAGTACTTC. Its protein is CTSSLLGPGRGTQYF.

The chain combines TRBV27 with TRBJ2-3; D gene unclear. Trimming took 6 bases from V and 4 from J, leaving 14 bases between them. CDR1 and CDR2 from the germline V gene are MNHEY and SMNVEV (reference sequence). This CDR3 region has 14 residues. This CDR3 is CASSPADIADTQYF. CDR3 bases: TGTGCCAGCAGCCCAGCCGACATAGCAGATACGCAGTATTTT.

V usage is TRBV5-1 and J usage is TRBJ1-2, with no clear D. From germline, CDR1 is SGHRS and CDR2 YFSETQ. Trimming cost V 5 bases and J 8 bases, with 19 bases left between them. The CDR3 runs to 14 residues. The chain's CDR3 is CASSLVNSALGYTF. In nucleotides, the CDR3 is TGCGCCAGCAGTCTTGTGAACAGCGCCTTAGGCTACACCTTC.

V is TRBV7-9 and J is TRBJ2-1; TRBD2 matches at 13 bases. Trimming removed 5 bases from V and 6 bases from J; junction bases left unmatched: 7. The CDR3 loop spans 16 amino acids. In germline, CDR1 is SEHNR, CDR2 FQNEAQ (reference sequence). As DNA, the CDR3 is TGTGCCAGCAGCCTACCGGGACTAGCGGGAAGCAATGAGCAGTTCTTC. This encodes CASSLPGLAGSNEQFF.

This chain joins TRBV3-1 and TRBJ2-7; D is perhaps TRBD1 or TRBD2 (5 bases each). Germline loops: CDR1 LGHDT, CDR2 YNNKEL (reference sequence). The CDR3 covers 14 residues. Between the trimmed V and J ends, which lost 1 base and 6 bases, there was a span of 13 bases. Here the CDR3 DNA reads TGTGCCAGCAGCCAAGGTGGGGGTAGCGTCGAGCAGTACTTC. Protein product: CASSQGGGSVEQYF.

J is TRBJ1-1 and V is TRBV12-3 or TRBV12-4, with D uncertain. The V end was cut by 7 bases, the J end by 10 bases, with 16 bases between. The length of the CDR3 is 12 residues. CDR3 DNA: TGTGCCAGCACCCCAAGTGGAAGGATAGCTTTCTTT. It codes for CASTPSGRIAFF.

Details on this clonotype: A much larger clone lies one base from this, so it may be a read error. The rearrangement uses TRBV7-2 and TRBJ2-1; D gene uncertain. CDR3 size: 15 residues. Germline assignment: CDR1 SGHTA and CDR2 FQGNSA. CDR3 in amino acids: CASSSPRNSYNVQFF. The CDR3 region has the DNA TGTGCCAGCAGCTCTCCCAGAAACTCTTACAATGTGCAGTTCTTC.

This clonotype was counted between two and nine times. As DNA, the CDR3 is TGTGCCAGCAGTCGAGGGGGGTGGAAAGAAAACCCTTCCGCCTACGAGCAGTACTTC. It encodes CASSRGGWKENPSAYEQYF. The V and J genes are TRBV12-3 or TRBV12-4 and TRBJ2-7, with D possibly being TRBD1 or TRBD2 (6 bases each). The CDR3 has 19 amino acids. The germline V and J ends were trimmed by 5 bases and 2 bases, with 28 bases remaining between them.

This clonotype appeared a few times. The V and J genes are TRBV20-1 and TRBJ2-3; D gene unclear. Trimming cost V 0 bases and J 2 bases, with 12 bases left between them. Germline V gene lookup returns CDR1 DFQATT and CDR2 SNEGSKA (reference sequence). The CDR3 covers 15 residues. CDR3 sequence (DNA): TGCAGTGCTAGAGATGTGCGGACCTACACAGATACGCAGTATTTT. This translates into CSARDVRTYTDTQYF.

The chain joins TRBV10-3 to TRBJ1-1; 11 bases match TRBD1. The CDR3 is 18 amino acids. The V gene's germline CDR1 is ENHRY and CDR2 SYGVKD. The V segment lost 6 bases and the J segment 0 bases; nucleotides outside the gene matches: 12. The CDR3: CAIRPGTGGRGLNTEAFF. The DNA of the CDR3 is TGTGCCATCAGGCCCGGGACAGGGGGTCGGGGGTTGAACACTGAAGCTTTCTTT.

The chain couples TRBV19 to TRBJ2-1, with D perhaps TRBD2 (5 bases). Germline CDR1 reads LNHDA; CDR2 reads SQIVND (reference sequence). Trimming removed 4 bases at V and 6 bases at J, with 7 bases between. The CDR3 has 12 residues. This CDR3 is CASSTLANEQFF. The DNA of the CDR3 is TGTGCCAGTAGTACTCTAGCCAATGAGCAGTTCTTC.

The chain uses TRBV2 and TRBJ2-6; D is unclear. Germline CDR1 reads SNHLY; CDR2 reads FYNNEI. The V end lost 1 base, the J end lost 3 bases, and 10 bases lay between the germline ends. The CDR3 spans 16 residues. The CDR3 protein is CASSEVVGDGANVLTF. DNA for the CDR3: TGTGCCAGCAGTGAAGTCGTGGGTGATGGGGCCAACGTCCTGACTTTC. Looking up the rest from reference TRBV2 and TRBJ2-6 gives the full variable domain: EPEVTQTPSHQVTQMGQEVILRCVPISNHLYFYWYRQILGQKVEFLVSFYNNEISEKSEIFDDQFSVERPDGSNFTLKIRSTKLEDSAMYFCASSEVVGDGANVLTFGAGSRLTVL.

Here the CDR3 reads CASSQEGGGANYGYTF. The CDR3 DNA reads TGCGCCAGCAGCCAAGAAGGCGGGGGAGCTAACTATGGCTACACCTTC. V gene TRBV4-1 combines with J gene TRBJ1-2, with D tentatively TRBD1 (5 bases). V lost 0 bases and J lost 0, with 11 bases in between. Germline values: CDR1 MGHRA, CDR2 YSYEKL. CDR3 length: 16 amino acids.

This clonotype was counted many times. This chain connects TRBV20-1 to TRBJ1-2; maybe TRBD1 (5 bases). Germline values: CDR1 DFQATT, CDR2 SNEGSKA (reference sequence). The CDR3 totals 13 residues. The germline V and J ends were trimmed by 5 bases and 6 bases, with 16 bases remaining between them. CDR3 nucleotide sequence: TGCAGTGCTCTTCGGACGGGGCGAGATGGCTACACCTTC. It encodes CSALRTGRDGYTF.

This clonotype was observed many times. This chain connects TRBV2 to TRBJ1-4, with no clear D. The germline V and J ends were trimmed by 2 bases and 6 bases, with 4 bases remaining between them. The CDR3 is 12 amino acids. Germline V gene sequence: CDR1 SNHLY, CDR2 FYNNEI. The CDR3 sequence: CASSETDEKLFF. The CDR3 DNA sequence: TGTGCCAGCAGTGAAACGGATGAAAAACTGTTTTTT. The full variable domain, with the rest looked up from reference TRBV2 and TRBJ1-4, is EPEVTQTPSHQVTQMGQEVILRCVPISNHLYFYWYRQILGQKVEFLVSFYNNEISEKSEIFDDQFSVERPDGSNFTLKIRSTKLEDSAMYFCASSETDEKLFFGSGTQLSVL.

This clonotype has more than one count but fewer than ten. The chain employs TRBV3-1 and TRBJ1-5; no clear D gene. Germline values: CDR1 LGHDT, CDR2 YNNKEL (reference sequence). This CDR3 spans 15 amino acids. V lost 4 bases and J lost 3, with 13 bases in between. As DNA, the CDR3 is TGTGCCAGCAGCCCCGGCGGGCGGTTCAATCAGCCCCAGCATTTT. Its translation: CASSPGGRFNQPQHF.

This clonotype was picked up a small number of times. The genes are TRBV10-3 and TRBJ2-3; TRBD1 matches at 7 bases. The germline V gene encodes CDR1 ENHRY and CDR2 SYGVKD. CDR3 size: 16 residues. The V gene end was trimmed by 2 bases and the J gene end by 5 bases; junction bases not matched to a gene: 10. The CDR3 here is CAISENLGYRGDTQYF. The CDR3 region has the DNA TGTGCCATCAGTGAGAATCTGGGCTACAGGGGAGATACGCAGTATTTT.

The chain employs TRBV20-1 and TRBJ2-3; no definite D call. Trimming took 4 bases from V and 2 from J, leaving 7 bases between them. The V gene's germline CDR1 is DFQATT and CDR2 SNEGSKA (reference sequence). The CDR3 loop spans 12 amino acids. CDR3: CSANSNTDTQYF. CDR3 nucleotide sequence: TGCAGTGCTAACTCTAACACAGATACGCAGTATTTT.

This clonotype was found once. Possible read error: a much larger clone is one base away. This sequence joins TRBV29-1 and TRBJ2-5, with D unresolved. The DNA matches TRBJ2-7 better at its end, which makes the J call doubtful. The V gene's germline CDR1 is SQVTM and CDR2 ANQGSEA. This CDR3 has 13 residues. CDR3 DNA: TGCAGCGTTACTATCAGTGAATACAACGAGCAGTACTTC. It codes for CSVTISEYNEQYF.

The rearrangement joins TRBV2 to TRBJ2-1, with D hard to call. Germline V gives CDR1 SNHLY, CDR2 FYNNEI. The CDR3 spans 13 residues. Trimming stripped 4 bases from V and 7 bases from J, with 11 bases between. The CDR3 sequence: CASSVHRTNEQFF. CDR3 in DNA: TGTGCCAGCAGTGTGCACAGAACTAATGAGCAGTTCTTC. Full variable domain (remainder filled in from reference TRBV2 and TRBJ2-1): EPEVTQTPSHQVTQMGQEVILRCVPISNHLYFYWYRQILGQKVEFLVSFYNNEISEKSEIFDDQFSVERPDGSNFTLKIRSTKLEDSAMYFCASSVHRTNEQFFGPGTRLTVL.

Comment on this clonotype: Its ends do not fully match the called genes, so a read error is possible. The chain links TRBV20-1 to TRBJ1-6; D is possibly TRBD1 (5 bases). CDR3 length equals 15 residues. Germline CDR1 and CDR2: DFQATT and SNEGSKA (reference sequence). The CDR3 spells CSARVGTHGNSPLHF. As DNA, the CDR3 is TGCAGTGCTAGAGTTGGGACCCACGGCAATTCACCCCTCCATTTT.

This clonotype has more than one count but fewer than ten. In DNA form, the CDR3 reads TGTGCCAGCGATGGGAGGGCCGGGGGCTACACCTTC. This sequence encodes CASDGRAGGYTF. The chain employs TRBV12-3 or TRBV12-4 and TRBJ1-2, with D uncertain. The CDR3 loop spans 12 amino acids. V shed 8 bases and J shed 8 bases, with 15 bases lying between them.

This clonotype has more than one count but fewer than ten. The gene calls are TRBV6-6 and TRBJ1-2, with 9 nucleotides matching TRBD1. CDR1 and CDR2 (germline): MNHNY, SVGAGI (reference sequence). The CDR3 runs 15 residues. V shed 6 bases and J 7 bases; nucleotides not matched to a gene: 12. The CDR3 nucleotides read TGTGCCAGCAGGATAGAACCGGGACAGGGAGCTGGCTACACCTTC. Protein: CASRIEPGQGAGYTF.

This chain uses TRBV5-1 with TRBJ2-7; maybe TRBD1 (6 bases). CDR3 length equals 15 residues. V lost 0 bases and J 0 bases, leaving 10 bases between the germline ends. Germline V gene lookup returns CDR1 SGHRS and CDR2 YFSETQ. The DNA of the CDR3 is TGCGCCAGCAGCTTGGCAGGGGATAGCTCCTACGAGCAGTACTTC. Its protein product is CASSLAGDSSYEQYF.